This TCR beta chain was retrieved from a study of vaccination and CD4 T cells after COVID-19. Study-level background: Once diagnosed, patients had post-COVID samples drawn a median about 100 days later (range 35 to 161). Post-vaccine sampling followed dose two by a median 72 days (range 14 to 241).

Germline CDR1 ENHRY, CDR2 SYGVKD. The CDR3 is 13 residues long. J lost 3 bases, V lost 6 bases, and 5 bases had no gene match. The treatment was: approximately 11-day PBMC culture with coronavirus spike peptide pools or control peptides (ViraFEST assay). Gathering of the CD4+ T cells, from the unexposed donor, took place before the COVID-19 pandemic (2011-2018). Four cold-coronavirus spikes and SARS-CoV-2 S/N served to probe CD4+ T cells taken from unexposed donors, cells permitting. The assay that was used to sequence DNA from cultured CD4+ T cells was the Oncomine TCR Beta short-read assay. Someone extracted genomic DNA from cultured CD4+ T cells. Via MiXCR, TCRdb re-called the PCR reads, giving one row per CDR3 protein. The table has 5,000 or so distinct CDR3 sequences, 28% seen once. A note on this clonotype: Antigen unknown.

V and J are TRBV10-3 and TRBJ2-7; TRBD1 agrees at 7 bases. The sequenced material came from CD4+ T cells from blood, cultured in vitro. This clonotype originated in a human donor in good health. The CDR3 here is CAIRDRRNYEQYF. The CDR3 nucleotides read TGTGCCATCAGGGACAGGCGGAACTACGAGCAGTACTTC.